This T cell receptor beta chain is from a study of early T cells in non-severe SARS-CoV-2 infection. Study-level information: Whole-blood bulk RNA, unsorted, was sequenced, and chains were unpaired. General study results and limits: VDJdb matching favored anti-spike CD8 responses, missing private and CD4 specificities.

As to this clonotype: The antigen is undetermined.

The protocol attached unique molecular identifiers to individual cDNA molecules. TCRdb passed the 5' RACE reads through MiXCR, listing each CDR3 protein once. The table includes roughly 64,000 distinct CDR3 sequences, 8.8% detected once. The specimen was whole blood, collected at baseline. The source is an adult who was a healthcare worker with PCR-confirmed SARS-CoV-2 infection or an uninfected control (not recorded which).

The chain's CDR3 is CASSGGGRTGYNEQFF. The CDR3 DNA is TGTGCCAGCAGCGGGGGGGGACGTACCGGGTACAATGAGCAGTTCTTC. The chain is built from TRBV28 and TRBJ2-1, with 8 bases aligning to TRBD2. The V segment lost 6 bases and the J segment 4 bases; nucleotides outside the gene matches: 11. The CDR3 length is 16 residues. Germline lookup yields CDR1 MDHEN and CDR2 SYDVKM.